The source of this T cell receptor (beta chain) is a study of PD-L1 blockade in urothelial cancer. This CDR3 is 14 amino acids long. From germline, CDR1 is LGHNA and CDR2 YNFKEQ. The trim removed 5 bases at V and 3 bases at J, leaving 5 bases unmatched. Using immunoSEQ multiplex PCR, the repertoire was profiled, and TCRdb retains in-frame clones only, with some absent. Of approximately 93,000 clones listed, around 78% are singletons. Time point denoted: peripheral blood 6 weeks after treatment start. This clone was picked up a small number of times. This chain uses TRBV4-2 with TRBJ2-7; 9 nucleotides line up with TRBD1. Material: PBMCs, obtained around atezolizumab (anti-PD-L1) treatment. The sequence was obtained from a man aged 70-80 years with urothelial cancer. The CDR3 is CASSRDRGNYEQYF. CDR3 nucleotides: TGTGCCAGCAGCAGAGACAGGGGGAACTACGAGCAGTACTTC.